This TCR beta chain was captured by sequencing in a study of T-cell reconstitution after alpha-beta-depleted transplantation in children. Study-level points and caveats: Counts and diversity of T cells one year after transplant came mostly from newly produced T cells. Surviving recipient T cells and thymic progenitors accounted for the high day-60 TCRbeta diversity observed in some patients. Approximately two months post-transplant, alpha-beta T cells reportedly originated from several hundred expanded graft clones.

The sample holds many counts of this clonotype. Its antigen is still unknown. Unique molecular identifiers were incorporated during preparation of the TCRbeta library. TCRdb called the PCR reads again in MiXCR, with one record for every CDR3 protein. The table includes 150,000 to 250,000 distinct CDR3 sequences, 6.3% detected once. Germline assignment: CDR1 MDHEN and CDR2 SYDVKM. The CDR3 runs 12 residues. The V end was cut by 7 bases, the J end by 5 bases, with 11 bases between. The gene calls are TRBV28 and TRBJ1-1; D gene unclear. Sequenced material: PBMCs, taken before TCRalphabeta/CD19-depleted stem cell transplant. The clonotype was recovered from a girl under three years old with combined immunodeficiency, due to receive a stem cell transplant. The CDR3 coding sequence is TGTGCCAGCATGAGCACTGAGACTGAAGCTTTCTTT. It translates to CASMSTETEAFF.